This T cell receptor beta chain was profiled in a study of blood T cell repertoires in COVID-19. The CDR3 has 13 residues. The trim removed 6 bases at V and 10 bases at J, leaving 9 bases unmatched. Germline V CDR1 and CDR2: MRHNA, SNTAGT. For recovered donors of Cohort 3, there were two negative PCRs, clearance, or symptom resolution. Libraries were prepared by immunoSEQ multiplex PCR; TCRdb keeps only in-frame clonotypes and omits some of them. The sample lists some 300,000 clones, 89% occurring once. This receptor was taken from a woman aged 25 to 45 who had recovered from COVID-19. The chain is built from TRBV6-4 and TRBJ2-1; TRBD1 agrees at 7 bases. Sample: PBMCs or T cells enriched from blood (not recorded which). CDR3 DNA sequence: TGTGCCAGCAGCGGGACAGATACGGAAGAGCAGTTCTTC. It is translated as CASSGTDTEEQFF.